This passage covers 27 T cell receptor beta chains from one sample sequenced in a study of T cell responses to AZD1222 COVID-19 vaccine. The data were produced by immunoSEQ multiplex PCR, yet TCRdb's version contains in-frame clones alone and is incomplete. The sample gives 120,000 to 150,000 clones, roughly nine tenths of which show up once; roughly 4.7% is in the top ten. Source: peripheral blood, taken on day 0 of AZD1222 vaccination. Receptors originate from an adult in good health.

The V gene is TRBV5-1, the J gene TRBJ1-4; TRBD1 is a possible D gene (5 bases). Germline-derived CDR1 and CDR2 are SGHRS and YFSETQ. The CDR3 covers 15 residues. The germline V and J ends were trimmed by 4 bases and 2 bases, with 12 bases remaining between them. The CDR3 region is CASSRMGTTNEKLFF. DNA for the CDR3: TGCGCCAGCAGCAGAATGGGGACTACTAATGAAAAACTGTTTTTT.

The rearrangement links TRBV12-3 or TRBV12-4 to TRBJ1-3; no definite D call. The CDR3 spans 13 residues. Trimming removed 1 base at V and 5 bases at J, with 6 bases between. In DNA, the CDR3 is TGTGCCAGCAGTTTAGGGCAGCGAAACACCATATATTTT. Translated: CASSLGQRNTIYF.

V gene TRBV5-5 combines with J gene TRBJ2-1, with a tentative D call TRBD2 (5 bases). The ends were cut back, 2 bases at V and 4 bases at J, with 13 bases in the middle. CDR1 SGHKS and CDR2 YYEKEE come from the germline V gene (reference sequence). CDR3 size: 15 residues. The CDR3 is CASSFSREWYNEQFF. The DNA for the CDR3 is TGTGCCAGCAGCTTTTCGAGGGAGTGGTACAATGAGCAGTTCTTC.

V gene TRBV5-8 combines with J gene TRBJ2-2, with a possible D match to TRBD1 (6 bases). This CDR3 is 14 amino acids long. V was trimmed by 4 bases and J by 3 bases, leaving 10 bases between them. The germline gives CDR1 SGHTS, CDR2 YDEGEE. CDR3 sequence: CASSLEGDTGELFF. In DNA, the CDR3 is TGTGCCAGCAGCCTTGAGGGGGACACCGGGGAGCTGTTTTTT.

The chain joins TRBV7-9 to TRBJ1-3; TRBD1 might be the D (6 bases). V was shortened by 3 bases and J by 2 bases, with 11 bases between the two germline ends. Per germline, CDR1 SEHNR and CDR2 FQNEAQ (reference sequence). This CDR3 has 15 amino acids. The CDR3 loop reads CASSFGTYAGNTIYF. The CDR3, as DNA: TGTGCCAGCAGCTTCGGGACATATGCTGGAAACACCATATATTTT.

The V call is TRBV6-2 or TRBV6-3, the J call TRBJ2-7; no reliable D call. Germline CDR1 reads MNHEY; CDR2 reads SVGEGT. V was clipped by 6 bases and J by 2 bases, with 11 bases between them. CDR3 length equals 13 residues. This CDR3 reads CASSLGPPYEQYF. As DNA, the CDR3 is TGTGCCAGCAGCTTAGGGCCTCCCTACGAGCAGTACTTC.

CDR3 amino acids: CASSQGGLVYEQYF. The CDR3 DNA follows: TGTGCCAGCAGCCAAGGGGGACTAGTCTACGAGCAGTACTTC. The V call is TRBV14, the J call TRBJ2-7; the match to TRBD2 covers 8 bases. V lost 1 base, J lost 3 bases, and 2 bases stayed unmatched. The CDR3 extends over 14 amino acids. From germline, CDR1 is SGHDN and CDR2 FVKESK.

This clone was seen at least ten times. The CDR3 here is CASSAPRQGVNEQYF. As DNA, the CDR3 is TGTGCCAGCAGTGCCCCTCGACAGGGGGTCAACGAGCAGTACTTC. V and J are TRBV27 and TRBJ2-7; 9 bases agree with TRBD1. Germline lookup yields CDR1 MNHEY and CDR2 SMNVEV (reference sequence). V trimming: 5 bases; J trimming: 5 bases; junction bases outside the gene matches: 10. The CDR3 covers 15 residues.

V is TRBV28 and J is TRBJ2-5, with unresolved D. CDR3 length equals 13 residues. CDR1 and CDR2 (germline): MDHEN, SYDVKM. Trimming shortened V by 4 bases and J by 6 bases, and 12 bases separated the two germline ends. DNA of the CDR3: TGTGCCAGCAGTTATGGGATGGAGCAGACCCAGTACTTC. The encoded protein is CASSYGMEQTQYF.

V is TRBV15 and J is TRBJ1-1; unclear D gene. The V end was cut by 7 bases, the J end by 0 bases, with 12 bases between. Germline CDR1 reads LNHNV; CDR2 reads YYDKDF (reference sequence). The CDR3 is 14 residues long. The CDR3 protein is CATMPVLLNTEAFF. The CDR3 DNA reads TGTGCCACCATGCCAGTCTTATTGAACACTGAAGCTTTCTTT.

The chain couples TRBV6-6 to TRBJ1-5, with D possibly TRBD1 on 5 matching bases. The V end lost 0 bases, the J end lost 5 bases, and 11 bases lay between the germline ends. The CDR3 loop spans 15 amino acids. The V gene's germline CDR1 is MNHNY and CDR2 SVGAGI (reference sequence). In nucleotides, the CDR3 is TGTGCCAGCAGTTACTCGTACAAACAGGATCAGCCCCAGCATTTT. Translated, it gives CASSYSYKQDQPQHF.

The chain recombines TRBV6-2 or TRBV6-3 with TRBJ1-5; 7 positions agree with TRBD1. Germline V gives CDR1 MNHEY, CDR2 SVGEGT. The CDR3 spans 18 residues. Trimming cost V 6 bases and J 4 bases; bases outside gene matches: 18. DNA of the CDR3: TGTGCCAGCAGCGCCGTGGGGGGCAGGGGGACCCGAAATCAGCCCCAGCATTTT. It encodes CASSAVGGRGTRNQPQHF.

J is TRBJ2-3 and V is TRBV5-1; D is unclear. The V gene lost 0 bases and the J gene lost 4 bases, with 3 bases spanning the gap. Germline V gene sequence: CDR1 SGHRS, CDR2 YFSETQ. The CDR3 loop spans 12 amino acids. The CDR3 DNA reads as TGCGCCAGCAGCTTGGATTCAGATACGCAGTATTTT. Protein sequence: CASSLDSDTQYF.

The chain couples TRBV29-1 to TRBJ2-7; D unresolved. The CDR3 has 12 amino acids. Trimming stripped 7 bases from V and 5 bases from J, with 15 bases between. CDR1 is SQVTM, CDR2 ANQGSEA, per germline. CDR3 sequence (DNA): TGCAGCGCTCGAGGACGGACCCACGAGCAGTACTTC. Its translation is CSARGRTHEQYF.

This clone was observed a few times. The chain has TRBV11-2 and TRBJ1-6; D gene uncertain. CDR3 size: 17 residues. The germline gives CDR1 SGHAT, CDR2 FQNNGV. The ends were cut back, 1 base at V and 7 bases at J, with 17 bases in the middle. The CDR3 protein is CASSLGPGPQVNSPLHF. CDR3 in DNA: TGTGCCAGCAGCTTAGGCCCTGGGCCCCAAGTAAATTCACCCCTCCACTTT.

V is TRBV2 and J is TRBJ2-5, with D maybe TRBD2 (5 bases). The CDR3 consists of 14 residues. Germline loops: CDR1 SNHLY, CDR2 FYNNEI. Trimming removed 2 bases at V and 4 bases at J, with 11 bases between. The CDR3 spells CASSERGVGETQYF. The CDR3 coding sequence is TGTGCCAGCAGTGAACGGGGAGTAGGAGAGACCCAGTACTTC.

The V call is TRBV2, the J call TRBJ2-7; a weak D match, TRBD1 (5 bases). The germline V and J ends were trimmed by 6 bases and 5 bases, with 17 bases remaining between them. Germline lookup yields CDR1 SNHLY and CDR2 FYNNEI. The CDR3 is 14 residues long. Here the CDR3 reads CASRLGQASNEQYF. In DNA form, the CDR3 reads TGTGCCAGCAGGTTGGGGCAGGCTTCCAACGAGCAGTACTTC.

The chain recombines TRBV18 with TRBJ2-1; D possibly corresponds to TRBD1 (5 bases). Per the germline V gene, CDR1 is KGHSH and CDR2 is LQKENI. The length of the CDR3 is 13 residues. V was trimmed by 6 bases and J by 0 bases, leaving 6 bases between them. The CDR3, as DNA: TGTGCCAGCTCTAGGGGCTCCTACAATGAGCAGTTCTTC. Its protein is CASSRGSYNEQFF. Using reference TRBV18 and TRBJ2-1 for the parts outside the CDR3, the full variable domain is NAGVMQNPRHLVRRRGQEARLRCSPMKGHSHVYWYRQLPEEGLKFMVYLQKENIIDESGMPKERFSAEFPKEGPSILRIQQVVRGDSAAYFCASSRGSYNEQFFGPGTRLTVL.

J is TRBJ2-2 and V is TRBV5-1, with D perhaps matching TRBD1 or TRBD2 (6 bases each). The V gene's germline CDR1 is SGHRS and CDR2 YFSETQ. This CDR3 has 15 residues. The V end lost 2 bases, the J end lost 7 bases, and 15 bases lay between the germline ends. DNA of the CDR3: TGCGCCAGCAGCTTAGGACAGATCGGGGGCGGGGAGCTGTTTTTT. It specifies CASSLGQIGGGELFF.

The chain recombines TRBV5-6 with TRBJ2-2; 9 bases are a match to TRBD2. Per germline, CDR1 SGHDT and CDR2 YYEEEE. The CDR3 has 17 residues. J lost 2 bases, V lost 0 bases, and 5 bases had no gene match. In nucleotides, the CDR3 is TGTGCCAGCAGCTTGGCTCGGCTAGCGGGAAACACCGGGGAGCTGTTTTTT. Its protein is CASSLARLAGNTGELFF.

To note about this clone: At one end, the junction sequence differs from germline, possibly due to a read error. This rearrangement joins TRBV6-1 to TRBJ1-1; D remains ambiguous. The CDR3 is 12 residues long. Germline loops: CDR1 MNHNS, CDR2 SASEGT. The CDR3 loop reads CASSENRPLGIF. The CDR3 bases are TGTGCCAGCAGTGAGAATAGGCCCCTGGGGATCTTT.

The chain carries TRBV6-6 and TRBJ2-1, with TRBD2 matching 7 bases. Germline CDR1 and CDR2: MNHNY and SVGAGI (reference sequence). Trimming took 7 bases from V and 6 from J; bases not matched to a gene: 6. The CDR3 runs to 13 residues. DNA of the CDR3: TGTGCCAGCACTTGGGAGGGGTCCAATGAGCAGTTCTTC. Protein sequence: CASTWEGSNEQFF.

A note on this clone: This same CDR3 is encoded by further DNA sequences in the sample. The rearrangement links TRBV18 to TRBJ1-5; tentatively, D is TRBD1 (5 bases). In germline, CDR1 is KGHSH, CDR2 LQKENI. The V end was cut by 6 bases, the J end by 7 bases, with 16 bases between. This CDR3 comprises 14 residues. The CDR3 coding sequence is TGTGCCAGCTCCCCCCAGGGTGGGAACCAGCCCCAGCATTTT. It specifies CASSPQGGNQPQHF.

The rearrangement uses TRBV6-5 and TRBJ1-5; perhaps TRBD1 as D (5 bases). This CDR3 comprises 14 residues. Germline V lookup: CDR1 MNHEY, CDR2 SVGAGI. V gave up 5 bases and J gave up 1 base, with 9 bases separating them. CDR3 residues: CASSTRGSNQPQHF. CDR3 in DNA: TGTGCCAGCAGTACCCGGGGGAGCAATCAGCCCCAGCATTTT.

Written as DNA, the CDR3 is TGCAGTGGAGGACGACTCTCTGAAGCTTTCTTT. Translating it yields CSGGRLSEAFF. The genes are TRBV20-1 and TRBJ1-1, with D hard to call. Germline lookup yields CDR1 DFQATT and CDR2 SNEGSKA (reference sequence). Trimming left V 7 bases short and J 6 bases short, with 12 bases between. CDR3 length: 11 amino acids.

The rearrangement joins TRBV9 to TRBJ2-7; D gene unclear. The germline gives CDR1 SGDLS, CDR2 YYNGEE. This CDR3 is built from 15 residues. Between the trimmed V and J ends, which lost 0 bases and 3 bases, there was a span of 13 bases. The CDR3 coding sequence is TGTGCCAGCAGCGTAGAACCCTCGTTGGACTACGAGCAGTACTTC. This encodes CASSVEPSLDYEQYF.

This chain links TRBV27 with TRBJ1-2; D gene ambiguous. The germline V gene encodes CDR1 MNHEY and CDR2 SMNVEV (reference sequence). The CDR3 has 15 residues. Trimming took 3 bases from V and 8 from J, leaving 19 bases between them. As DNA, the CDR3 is TGTGCCAGCAGTTTCTCCCCGAGGTATTCCGGAGGCTACACCTTC. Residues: CASSFSPRYSGGYTF.